What follows are 22 T cell receptor beta chains derived from one specimen sequenced in a study of T cell clones after liver transplantation. Sequencing used immunoSEQ multiplex PCR; TCRdb keeps in-frame clones, though not all of them. The sample holds 20,000 to 25,000 clones; 78% are singletons and the top ten take roughly 35%. This specimen consisted of CD8+ T cells from blood, obtained roughly 55 months after liver transplant. The receptors shown here come from a human patient who received a liver transplant. Some T cells may originate from the graft donor.

This chain connects TRBV28 to TRBJ2-7; possibly TRBD1 or TRBD2 for D (7 bases each). CDR1 is MDHEN, CDR2 SYDVKM, per germline. This CDR3 comprises 13 residues. Trimming left V 7 bases short and J 8 bases short, with 18 bases between. CDR3 nucleotides: TGTGCCAGCATCCCCCAGGGGGGGGATAAGCAGTACTTC. Protein product: CASIPQGGDKQYF.

The chain recombines TRBV7-8 with TRBJ2-3; perhaps TRBD2 as D (6 bases). The V and J ends lost 5 bases and 0 bases respectively, with 15 bases between them. This CDR3 region has 16 residues. Germline assignment: CDR1 SGHVS and CDR2 FQNEAQ. The CDR3 DNA reads as TGTGCCAGCAGCGGAAGGGACTTCCAAAGCACAGATACGCAGTATTTT. Its translation: CASSGRDFQSTDTQYF.

The chain couples TRBV11-2 to TRBJ2-5, with 9 bases matching TRBD2. Trimming at V came to 6 bases and at J to 10 bases, leaving 12 bases not matched to a gene. From germline, CDR1 is SGHAT and CDR2 FQNNGV. The CDR3 is 14 amino acids. The CDR3 DNA reads as TGTGCCAGCAGGCAAGCGGGGGGCCCGCGTGGCCAGTACTTC. Translating gives CASRQAGGPRGQYF.

The V and J genes are TRBV9 and TRBJ1-1; a possible D gene is TRBD1 (6 bases). V dropped 0 bases and J dropped 7 bases, with 16 bases sitting between them. The CDR3 loop spans 15 amino acids. Germline-derived CDR1 and CDR2 are SGDLS and YYNGEE. This CDR3 reads CASSVGTGIYGEAFF. In DNA form, the CDR3 reads TGTGCCAGCAGCGTAGGCACAGGGATCTACGGTGAAGCTTTCTTT. Complete variable domain (other parts from reference TRBV9 and TRBJ1-1): DSGVTQTPKHLITATGQRVTLRCSPRSGDLSVYWYQQSLDQGLQFLIQYYNGEERAKGNILERFSAQQFPDLHSELNLSSLELGDSALYFCASSVGTGIYGEAFFGQGTRLTVV.

For this clone: Because the CDR3's place on the DNA is in doubt, the DNA is left out and the CDR3 is given as listed by TCRdb. The rearrangement links TRBV2 to TRBJ2-7; no DNA check was done on the table's D call, TRBD2. CDR1 is SNHLY, CDR2 FYNNEI, per germline. With termini counted, the CDR3 has 14 amino acids. The CDR3: CASSDFRGSYEQYF.

V usage is TRBV7-9 and J usage is TRBJ2-1, with D perhaps matching TRBD2 (6 bases). Trimming removed 5 bases at V and 0 bases at J, with 14 bases between. CDR3 size: 16 residues. The germline gives CDR1 SEHNR, CDR2 FQNEAQ (reference sequence). CDR3 in amino acids: CASSPPGSSSYNEQFF. CDR3 DNA sequence: TGTGCCAGCAGCCCTCCCGGGAGCAGCTCCTACAATGAGCAGTTCTTC.

The rearrangement uses TRBV7-6 and TRBJ2-3; the match to TRBD2 covers 9 bases. The CDR3 totals 16 residues. With 1 base clipped from V and 2 bases from J, the junction kept 4 bases outside the gene matches. Germline lookup yields CDR1 SGHVS and CDR2 FNYEAQ. The CDR3 loop is CASSLVVAGATDTQYF. CDR3 bases: TGTGCCAGCAGCTTAGTCGTAGCGGGGGCCACAGATACGCAGTATTTT.

The rearrangement links TRBV5-1 to TRBJ2-1; 10 bases map to TRBD2. Germline V gene data show CDR1 as SGHRS and CDR2 as YFSETQ. Losses at the gene ends were 2 bases for V and 5 bases for J; bases not matched to a gene: 1. The CDR3 spans 14 residues. The CDR3, as DNA: TGCGCCAGCAGCTTTACTAGCGGGGACAATGAGCAGTTCTTC. As protein: CASSFTSGDNEQFF.

This chain uses TRBV6-1 with TRBJ1-4, with unresolved D. This CDR3 contains 15 residues. Trimming pared 6 bases from V and 4 bases from J, leaving 15 bases between. Germline CDR1 reads MNHNS; CDR2 reads SASEGT. CDR3 region: CASSGADAVNEKLFF. The CDR3 coding sequence is TGTGCCAGCAGCGGAGCGGACGCAGTTAATGAAAAACTGTTTTTT.

V and J are TRBV5-6 and TRBJ2-7; 7 bases line up with TRBD1. This CDR3 contains 15 residues. Trimming took 4 bases from V and 0 from J; bases not matched to a gene: 7. Germline CDR1 is SGHDT and CDR2 is YYEEEE. CDR3 in amino acids: CASSRLQGSSYEQYF. The DNA of the CDR3 is TGTGCCAGCAGCCGGTTACAGGGGAGCTCCTACGAGCAGTACTTC.

This clone was seen only a few times. This chain uses TRBV30 with TRBJ1-2; D not certain. Trimming took 0 bases from V and 7 from J, leaving 9 bases between them. Germline values: CDR1 GTSNPN, CDR2 SVGIG (reference sequence). CDR3 length: 12 residues. CDR3 sequence: CAWSVLVGGYTF. In DNA, the CDR3 is TGTGCCTGGAGTGTACTAGTAGGTGGCTACACCTTC.

The chain employs TRBV11-2 and TRBJ1-1; no clear D gene. The germline CDR1 and CDR2 sequences are SGHAT and FQNNGV. Trimming shortened V by 4 bases and J by 2 bases, and 8 bases separated the two germline ends. The CDR3 is 13 residues long. The CDR3 region has the DNA TGTGCCAGCAGCTCCGATCTCAACACTGAAGCTTTCTTT. This sequence encodes CASSSDLNTEAFF.

This chain links TRBV5-4 with TRBJ2-7, with 7 bases aligning to TRBD2. CDR3 length: 13 amino acids. Unmatched junction bases numbered 9, after V lost 9 bases and J lost 3 bases. Germline V gives CDR1 SGHNT, CDR2 YYREEE (reference sequence). Here the CDR3 DNA reads TGTGCCACCCGAATCGGGGAGGGCTACGAGCAGTACTTC. It encodes CATRIGEGYEQYF.

The chain employs TRBV6-5 and TRBJ2-2; 10 bases are a match to TRBD1. This CDR3 has 14 amino acids. The V segment lost 8 bases and the J segment 5 bases; nucleotides outside the gene matches: 5. The germline V gene encodes CDR1 MNHEY and CDR2 SVGAGI. CDR3 DNA sequence: TGTGCCAGCGGGTGGACAGGGGGGACCGGGGAGCTGTTTTTT. Translation gives CASGWTGGTGELFF.

In its sample, this clone was seen once. The V call is TRBV15, the J call TRBJ2-7; D perhaps matches TRBD2 (5 bases). The length of the CDR3 is 15 residues. Germline lookup yields CDR1 LNHNV and CDR2 YYDKDF (reference sequence). Trimming shortened V by 2 bases and J by 4 bases, and 15 bases separated the two germline ends. The CDR3 bases are TGTGCCACCAGCAGATCACTACTGGAGGAGTACGAGCAGTACTTC. This translates into CATSRSLLEEYEQYF. The whole variable domain, filled in from reference TRBV15 and TRBJ2-7, reads DAMVIQNPRYQVTQFGKPVTLSCSQTLNHNVMYWYQQKSSQAPKLLFHYYDKDFNNEADTPDNFQSRRPNTSFCFLDIRSPGLGDTAMYLCATSRSLLEEYEQYFGPGTRLTVT.

This rearrangement joins TRBV30 to TRBJ2-3; D unresolved. The ends were cut back, 5 bases at V and 3 bases at J, with 12 bases in the middle. Germline values: CDR1 GTSNPN, CDR2 SVGIG (reference sequence). The CDR3 totals 13 residues. The CDR3 DNA is TGTGCCTGGTTGGGAAAATTGACAGATACGCAGTATTTT. Amino acid sequence: CAWLGKLTDTQYF.

The chain joins TRBV28 to TRBJ1-6; D call uncertain. V was clipped by 6 bases and J by 6 bases, with 18 bases between them. Germline assignment: CDR1 MDHEN and CDR2 SYDVKM. CDR3 size: 16 residues. The CDR3 loop reads CASSRDSLGGNSPLHF. The DNA of the CDR3 is TGTGCCAGCAGCCGCGATTCCCTCGGCGGTAATTCACCCCTCCACTTT.

V gene TRBV11-2 combines with J gene TRBJ2-2; 10 bases agree with TRBD1. V shed 5 bases, J shed 4 bases, and the junction held 10 bases outside the gene matches. The CDR3 sequence is 17 residues long. The germline V gene has CDR1 SGHAT and CDR2 FQNNGV. The CDR3 reads CASSIPGQGSVTGELFF. CDR3 nucleotide sequence: TGTGCCAGCAGCATACCGGGACAGGGGTCGGTCACCGGGGAGCTGTTTTTT.

Only one count was recorded for this clone. The V call is TRBV4-1, the J call TRBJ2-7; no reliable D call. The CDR3 is 13 amino acids. Germline CDR1 MGHRA, CDR2 YSYEKL. The V and J ends lost 0 bases and 5 bases respectively, with 8 bases between them. The CDR3 DNA is TGCGCCAGCAGCCAAGACTCAGGTCACGAGCAGTACTTC. Its translation is CASSQDSGHEQYF.

The chain joins TRBV19 to TRBJ1-2; unclear D gene. Germline V lookup: CDR1 LNHDA, CDR2 SQIVND (reference sequence). V gave up 6 bases and J gave up 2 bases, with 16 bases separating them. This CDR3 is 15 amino acids long. In DNA, the CDR3 is TGTGCCAGTAGCAGCATCGATCCCTTCAACTATGGCTACACCTTC. This translates into CASSSIDPFNYGYTF.

The chain joins TRBV5-5 to TRBJ2-7, with D possibly TRBD1 on 6 matching bases. CDR1 and CDR2 from the germline V gene are SGHKS and YYEKEE (reference sequence). Deletions cut 4 bases from V and 2 bases from J, with 19 bases between. CDR3 length: 16 amino acids. The CDR3 here is CASSQPPGHRTYEQYF. In DNA, the CDR3 is TGTGCCAGCAGCCAGCCCCCGGGACATAGGACCTACGAGCAGTACTTC.

This chain connects TRBV9 to TRBJ2-1; D unresolved. V shed 0 bases and J shed 10 bases, with 5 bases lying between them. CDR1 and CDR2 (germline): SGDLS, YYNGEE. The CDR3 is 11 residues long. The CDR3 is CASSVAHEQFF. The CDR3 bases are TGTGCCAGCAGCGTAGCCCACGAGCAGTTCTTC.